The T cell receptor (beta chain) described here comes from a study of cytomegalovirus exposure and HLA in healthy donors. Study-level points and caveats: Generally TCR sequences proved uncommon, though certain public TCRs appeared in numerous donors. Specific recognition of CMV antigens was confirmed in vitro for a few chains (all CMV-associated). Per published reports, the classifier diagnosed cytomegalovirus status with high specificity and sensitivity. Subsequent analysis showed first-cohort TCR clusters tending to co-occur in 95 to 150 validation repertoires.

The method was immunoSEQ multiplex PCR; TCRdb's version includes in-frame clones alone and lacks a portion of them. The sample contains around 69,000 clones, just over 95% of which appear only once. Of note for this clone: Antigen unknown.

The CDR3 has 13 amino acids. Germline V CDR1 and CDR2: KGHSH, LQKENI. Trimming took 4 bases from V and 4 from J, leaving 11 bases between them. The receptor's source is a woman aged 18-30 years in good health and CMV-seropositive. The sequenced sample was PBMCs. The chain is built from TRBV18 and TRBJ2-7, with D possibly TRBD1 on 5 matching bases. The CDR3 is CASSLTDKYEQYF. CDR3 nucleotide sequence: TGTGCCAGCTCACTGACAGACAAATACGAGCAGTACTTC. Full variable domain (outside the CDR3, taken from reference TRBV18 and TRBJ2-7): NAGVMQNPRHLVRRRGQEARLRCSPMKGHSHVYWYRQLPEEGLKFMVYLQKENIIDESGMPKERFSAEFPKEGPSILRIQQVVRGDSAAYFCASSLTDKYEQYFGPGTRLTVT.